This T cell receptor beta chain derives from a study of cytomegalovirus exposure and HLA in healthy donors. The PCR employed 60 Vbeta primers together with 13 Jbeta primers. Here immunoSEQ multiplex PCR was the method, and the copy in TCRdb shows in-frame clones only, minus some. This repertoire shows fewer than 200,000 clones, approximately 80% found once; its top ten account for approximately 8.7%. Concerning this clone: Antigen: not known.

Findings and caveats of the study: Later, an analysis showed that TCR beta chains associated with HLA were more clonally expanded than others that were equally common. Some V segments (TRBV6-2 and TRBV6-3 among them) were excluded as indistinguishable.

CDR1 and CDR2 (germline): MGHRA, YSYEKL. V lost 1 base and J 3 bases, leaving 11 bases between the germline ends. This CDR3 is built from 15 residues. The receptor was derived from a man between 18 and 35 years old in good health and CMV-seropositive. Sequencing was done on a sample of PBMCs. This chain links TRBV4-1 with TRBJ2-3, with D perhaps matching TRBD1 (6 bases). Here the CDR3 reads CASSQGGGWTDTQYF. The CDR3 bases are TGCGCCAGCAGCCAAGGTGGGGGCTGGACAGATACGCAGTATTTT.